This T cell receptor (beta chain) was identified during a study of shared clonotypes between healthy human individuals. Roughly 30,000 T cell genomes (approximately 0.2 ug DNA) went into each sorted-subset replicate. Produced via immunoSEQ multiplex PCR; TCRdb's table is partial and in-frame only. This table has around 2,000,000 clones, about 95% appearing once. It was CD45RO-negative cells, positively selected for CCR7, that made up naive CD8 cells, with terminally differentiated effector memory CD45RA+ cells excluded. This TCR was recovered from a man aged 18 to 29 in good health. Sequencing was done on a sample of naive CD8+ T cells sorted from blood.

Here the CDR3 DNA reads TGTGCCAGCAACTCACCTCTCATCTGGGAAGAGACCCAGTACTTC. Residues: CASNSPLIWEETQYF. The chain links TRBV28 to TRBJ2-5; no clear D gene. Germline values: CDR1 MDHEN, CDR2 SYDVKM. This CDR3 is built from 15 residues. V was cut by 7 bases and J by 3 bases, with 18 bases left in between.